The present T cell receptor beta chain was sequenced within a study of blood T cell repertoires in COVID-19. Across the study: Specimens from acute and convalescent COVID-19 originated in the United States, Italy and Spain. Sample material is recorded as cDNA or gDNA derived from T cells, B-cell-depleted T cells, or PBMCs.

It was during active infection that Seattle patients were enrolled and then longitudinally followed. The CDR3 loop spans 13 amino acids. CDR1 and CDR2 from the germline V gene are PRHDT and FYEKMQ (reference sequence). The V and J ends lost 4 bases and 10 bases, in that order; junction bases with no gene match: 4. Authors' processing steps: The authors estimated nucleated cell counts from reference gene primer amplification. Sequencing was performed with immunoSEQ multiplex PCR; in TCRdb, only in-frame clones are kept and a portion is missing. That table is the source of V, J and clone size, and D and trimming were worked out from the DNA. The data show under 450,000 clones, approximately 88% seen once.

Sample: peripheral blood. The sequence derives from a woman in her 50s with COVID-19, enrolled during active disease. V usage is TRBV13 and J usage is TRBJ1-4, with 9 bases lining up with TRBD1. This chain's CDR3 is CASSSTGGAKLFF. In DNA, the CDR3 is TGTGCCAGCAGCTCCACAGGGGGCGCAAAACTGTTTTTT. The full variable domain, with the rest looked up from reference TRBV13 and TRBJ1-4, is AAGVIQSPRHLIKEKRETATLKCYPIPRHDTVYWYQQGPGQDPQFLISFYEKMQSDKGSIPDRFSAQQFSDYHSELNMSSLELGDSALYFCASSSTGGAKLFFGSGTQLSVL.